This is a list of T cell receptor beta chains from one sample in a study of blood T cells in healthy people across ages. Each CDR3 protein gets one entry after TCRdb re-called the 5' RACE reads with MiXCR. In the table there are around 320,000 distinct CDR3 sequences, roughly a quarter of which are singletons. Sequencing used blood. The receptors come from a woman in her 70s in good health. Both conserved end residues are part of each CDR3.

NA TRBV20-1 CSASRASTDTQHF
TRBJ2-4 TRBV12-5 CASGRGRVKTIQYF
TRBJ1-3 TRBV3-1 CASSHDTTSLSGNTIYF
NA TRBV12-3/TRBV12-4 CASSLSLAGGPYEQYF
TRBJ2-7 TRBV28 CASTAPAVHEQYF
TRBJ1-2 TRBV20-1 CSASSRGGSLSGGYTF
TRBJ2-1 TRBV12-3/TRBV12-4 CASTQAPTSYNEQFF
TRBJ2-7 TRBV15 CATSRDLGGPSYEQYF
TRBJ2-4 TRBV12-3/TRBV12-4 CASSWATIHERIQYF
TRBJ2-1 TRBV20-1 CSARDSGAGLYNEQFF
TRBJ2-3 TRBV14 CASSQVSFRGRRTDTQYF
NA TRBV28 CASMGQGRGEQYF
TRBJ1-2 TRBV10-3 CAIHPTGREAGYTF
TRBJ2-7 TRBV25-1 CASKVSGGVEQYF
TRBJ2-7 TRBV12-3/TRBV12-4 CASSPVDRTSGRLRYF
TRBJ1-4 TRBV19 CASSPGQSYEKLFF
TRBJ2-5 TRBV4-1 CASSQTVVGYQETQYF
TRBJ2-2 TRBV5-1 CASSSGPQGANTGELFF
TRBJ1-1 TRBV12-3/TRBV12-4 CASSFAGGMNTEAFF
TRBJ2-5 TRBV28 CASSTIRGADETQYF
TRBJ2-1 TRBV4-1 CASSQDVPGQGHYNEQFF
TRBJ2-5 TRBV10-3 CASRAPQETQYF
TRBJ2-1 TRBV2 CASSPRERVSNEQFF
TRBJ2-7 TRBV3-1 CASSHYGSYEQYF
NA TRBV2 CASSEKTPSVYEQYF
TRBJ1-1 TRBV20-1 CSARADRVGTEAFF
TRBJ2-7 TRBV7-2 CASSSLAGLTGRSYEQYF
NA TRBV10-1 CASSPGLAGEGEQFF
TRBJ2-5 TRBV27 CASSTRTAETQYF
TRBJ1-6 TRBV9 CASSVSERNSPLHF
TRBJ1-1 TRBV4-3 CASSQEVPAAGTEAFF
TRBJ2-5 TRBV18 CASSPFKAGEQETQYF
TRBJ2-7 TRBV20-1 CSATKDYEQHF
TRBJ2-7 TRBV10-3 CAISAGGQGSYEQYF
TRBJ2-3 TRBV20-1 CSADHGTSGMKLTDTRYF
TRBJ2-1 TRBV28 CASSSSPATGSYNEQFF
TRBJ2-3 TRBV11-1 CASSLAWTPGTDTQYF
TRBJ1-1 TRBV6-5 CASSAIPAEAFF
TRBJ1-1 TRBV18 CASSRTGTRNTEAFF
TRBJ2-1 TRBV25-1 CASSEGGHEQFF
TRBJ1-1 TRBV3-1 CASSQSVGQGTEAFF
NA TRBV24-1 CATSVPPGTVNYEQYF
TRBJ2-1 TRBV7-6 CASSPLAGSNEQFF
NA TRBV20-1 CSATTRGLAGIYNEQFF
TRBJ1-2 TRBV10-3 CAISEDKQGYTF
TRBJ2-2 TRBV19 CASIDRGGTGELFF
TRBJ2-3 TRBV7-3 CASSPRGTRPTDTQYF
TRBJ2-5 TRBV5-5 CASSRGLAGGPQQETQYF
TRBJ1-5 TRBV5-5 CASSLLTGGHQPQHF